Below, one T cell receptor (beta chain) is given with its context. No antigen is known for it. The data stem from a study of shared clonotypes between healthy human individuals. Study information: Donor ages ranged 18 to 49 years: a couple of women, a few men.

Study results and caveats: Clonotype sharing levels among donors were expected to vary with sequencing depth.

This CDR3 is built from 21 residues. Germline assignment: CDR1 MNHEY and CDR2 SMNVEV (reference sequence). After removal of 3 bases from V and 6 bases from J, the junction contained 22 bases not matched to a gene. It was at deep level that the assay was run. Authors' methods: ImmunoSEQ output held junction-only sequences without quality scores, so filtering differed. The repertoire was sequenced with immunoSEQ multiplex PCR; TCRdb's copy has only in-frame clones and lacks some. The V and J calls and the clone size are those of that table, but D and trimming were determined from the DNA. Among a few hundred thousand clones, about 97% were seen once, and the ten largest hold 0.057%.

The TCR was taken from a woman aged 30 to 39 in good health. V is TRBV27 and J is TRBJ2-3, with 12 bases matching TRBD2. Specimen: naive CD4+ T cells sorted from blood. Subset given: CD45RA+ positively selected. Here the CDR3 DNA reads TGTGCCAGCAGTTTCCGTAACCGAAGTCCGGGACTAGCGGGTGGTGGTGATACGCAGTATTTT. Residues: CASSFRNRSPGLAGGGDTQYF.